This is a list of T cell receptor beta chains from one sample in a study of blood T cell repertoires in COVID-19. Measured with immunoSEQ multiplex PCR; TCRdb has only the in-frame clones, and not every one. The sample has nearly 95,000 clones, about 89% seen once. Input material: peripheral blood. The source is a human donor with acute or convalescent COVID-19. The donor label of this sample is uncertain. Each CDR3 is given with its conserved first and last residue.

J: TRBJ1-2; V: TRBV9; CDR3: CASSGIQISYGYTF
J: TRBJ2-1; V: TRBV5-8; CDR3: CASSSLGGQIQYNEQFF
J: TRBJ1-2; V: TRBV5-6; CDR3: CASSRTGVNDGYTF
J: TRBJ2-3; V: TRBV18; CDR3: CASSPPSGVPDTQYF
J: TRBJ2-3; V: TRBV3-1/TRBV3-2; CDR3: CASSPNLDTQYF
J: TRBJ2-7; V: TRBV29-1; CDR3: CSVEENNYEQYF
J: TRBJ2-7; V: TRBV27; CDR3: CASRSTDLYEQYF
J: TRBJ2-1; V: TRBV28; CDR3: CASRGGGLAVNNEQFF
J: TRBJ1-2; V: TRBV28; CDR3: CASSETRDYGYTF
J: TRBJ1-1; V: TRBV28; CDR3: CASSLEGAVLNTEAFF
J: TRBJ1-2; V: TRBV7-9; CDR3: CASSLTGTANYGYTF
J: TRBJ1-1; V: TRBV11-3; CDR3: CASSPSRATEAFF
J: TRBJ2-5; V: TRBV9; CDR3: CASSVEAGGWETQYF
J: TRBJ2-2; V: TRBV6-1; CDR3: CASSDGQGGPGELFF
J: TRBJ1-1; V: TRBV6-5; CDR3: CASTRDRGRITEAFF
J: TRBJ2-7; V: TRBV28; CDR3: CASSSFQDRGFEQYF
J: TRBJ2-3; V: TRBV7-3; CDR3: CASSLITSGGRTDTQYF
J: TRBJ2-2; V: TRBV10-3; CDR3: CAISRDRGATGELFF
J: TRBJ1-6; V: TRBV5-1; CDR3: CASSSSGQGISPLHF
J: TRBJ2-2; V: TRBV10-1; CDR3: CASSPTGGTGELFF
J: TRBJ2-4; V: TRBV10-3; CDR3: CAISEYRQGASKNIQYF
J: TRBJ1-4; V: TRBV27; CDR3: CASKEGDSRGRLFF
J: TRBJ2-3; V: TRBV11-2; CDR3: CASSPGQRTTDTQYF
J: TRBJ1-2; V: TRBV5-8; CDR3: CASSPRANYGYTF
J: TRBJ2-3; V: TRBV3-1/TRBV3-2; CDR3: CASSQRLAGTTTSTDTQYF
J: TRBJ1-1; V: TRBV9; CDR3: CASSRTGNTEAFF
J: TRBJ1-4; V: TRBV5-4; CDR3: CASTPGSGKEEKLFF
J: TRBJ1-1; V: TRBV5-1; CDR3: CASSLGTGKHTEAFF
J: TRBJ2-6; V: TRBV7-2; CDR3: CASSASGRVSGANVLTF
J: TRBJ2-7; V: TRBV28; CDR3: CASSLSRQGSYEQYF
J: TRBJ2-3; V: TRBV5-4; CDR3: CASSLKGRGTDTQYF
J: TRBJ2-7; V: TRBV2; CDR3: CASCFGPGDEQYF
J: TRBJ2-5; V: TRBV2; CDR3: CASSATPLQETQYF
J: TRBJ2-4; V: TRBV5-8; CDR3: CASSTRLAGGVDIQYF
J: TRBJ1-3; V: TRBV12-3/TRBV12-4; CDR3: CASRRLAGNTIYF
J: TRBJ2-3; V: TRBV5-1; CDR3: CASSNGQDADTQYF
J: TRBJ1-2; V: TRBV5-1; CDR3: CASSLGFGGNYGYTF
J: TRBJ2-7; V: TRBV7-2; CDR3: CASSLRYTKGHRLSYEQYF
J: TRBJ2-6; V: TRBV5-4; CDR3: CASSFASGANVLTF
J: TRBJ2-3; V: TRBV28; CDR3: CASSLDTQYF
J: TRBJ1-3; V: TRBV3-1/TRBV3-2; CDR3: CASSQARGSGNTIYF
J: TRBJ1-1; V: TRBV7-9; CDR3: CASSFSDRENTEAFF
J: TRBJ2-1; V: TRBV14; CDR3: CASSQDLPSGGASYNEQFF
J: TRBJ1-1; V: TRBV19; CDR3: CASSVLTGTEAFF
J: TRBJ2-1; V: TRBV5-1; CDR3: CASSTTGTGDDNEQFF
J: TRBJ1-2; V: TRBV30; CDR3: CAWSVPWPSGYGYTF
J: TRBJ1-3; V: TRBV30; CDR3: CAGDRAGNTIYF
J: TRBJ2-5; V: TRBV12-3/TRBV12-4; CDR3: CASRPLQGETQYF
J: TRBJ1-1; V: TRBV11-2; CDR3: CASRLPLGQGSETEAFF
J: TRBJ1-2; V: TRBV5-6; CDR3: CASSFAPSSSRTNYGYTF
J: TRBJ2-1; V: TRBV6-5; CDR3: CASTRSGGGQGEQFF
J: TRBJ1-2; V: TRBV18; CDR3: CASSENNRISTYGYTF
J: TRBJ2-6; V: TRBV9; CDR3: CASSVARGLGRPGANVLTF
J: TRBJ1-1; V: TRBV6-5; CDR3: CASNSGGNTEAFF
J: TRBJ1-5; V: TRBV10-2; CDR3: CASSEQGAPGPQHF
J: TRBJ1-1; V: TRBV10-2; CDR3: CASSEGSGNTEAFF
J: TRBJ2-5; V: TRBV15; CDR3: CATSRDPGGGETQYF